The 32 T cell receptor beta chains in this list originate from one sample, sequenced in a study of radiotherapy plus CTLA-4 blockade in lung cancer. Produced via immunoSEQ multiplex PCR; TCRdb's table is partial and in-frame only. Among tens of thousands of clones, around 76% were seen once, and the ten largest hold under 5%. The specimen comprised peripheral blood, sampled from a patient treated with radiotherapy plus ipilimumab. Receptors originate from a human donor with non-small cell lung cancer who had a partial response to radiotherapy plus ipilimumab. Some clones in this sample may be carry-over from other donors' samples.

This rearrangement joins TRBV29-1 to TRBJ2-5, with 7 bases aligning to TRBD2. Trimming cost V 5 bases and J 5 bases; bases outside gene matches: 11. This CDR3 has 14 residues. The germline CDR1 and CDR2 sequences are SQVTM and ANQGSEA. For the CDR3, the DNA is TGCAGCGTTAGGCTAGCTCTGGGGGGGGAGACCCAGTACTTC. It is translated as CSVRLALGGETQYF.

The chain carries TRBV9 and TRBJ2-3, with 7 bases lining up with TRBD2. CDR3 size: 15 residues. With 0 bases clipped from V and 4 bases from J, the junction kept 5 bases outside the gene matches. CDR1 and CDR2 from the germline V gene are SGDLS and YYNGEE. The CDR3 is CASSVGVGGSDTQYF. For the CDR3, the DNA is TGTGCCAGCAGCGTAGGGGTGGGGGGGTCAGATACGCAGTATTTT.

The V call is TRBV11-3, the J call TRBJ2-7; 9 bases align to TRBD1. Trimming took 4 bases from V and 4 from J; bases not matched to a gene: 5. CDR3 size: 14 residues. Germline values: CDR1 SGHNT, CDR2 YENEEA. CDR3 coding DNA: TGTGCCAGCAGCTCCGGGACAGGGCGGTACGAGCAGTACTTC. Protein product: CASSSGTGRYEQYF.

The chain employs TRBV7-9 and TRBJ2-7, with D possibly matching TRBD1 (5 bases). The CDR3 extends over 12 amino acids. Germline V CDR1 and CDR2: SEHNR, FQNEAQ (reference sequence). Trimming removed 5 bases at V and 4 bases at J, with 9 bases between. The CDR3 DNA reads as TGTGCCAGCAGCCCAGACAGATACGAGCAGTACTTC. Translated: CASSPDRYEQYF.

The chain couples TRBV10-3 to TRBJ2-3; 8 positions match TRBD1. CDR1 and CDR2 from the germline V gene are ENHRY and SYGVKD. Germline trimming cut 6 bases from V and 5 bases from J; bases unmatched to any gene: 4. The CDR3 extends over 13 amino acids. The DNA of the CDR3 is TGTGCCATCAGGTCGACAGGGGAAGATACGCAGTATTTT. Protein sequence: CAIRSTGEDTQYF.

CDR3 sequence: CASSSGTGGYNEQFF. CDR3 DNA sequence: TGTGCCAGCAGCTCCGGGACAGGGGGGTACAATGAGCAGTTCTTC. V is TRBV5-4 and J is TRBJ2-1; 11 nucleotides line up with TRBD1. CDR3 size: 15 residues. The V gene end was trimmed by 3 bases and the J gene end by 4 bases; junction bases not matched to a gene: 3. Germline lookup yields CDR1 SGHNT and CDR2 YYREEE (reference sequence).

This chain uses TRBV19 with TRBJ2-4, with D possibly TRBD1 on 5 matching bases. This CDR3 has 17 amino acids. The V gene's germline CDR1 is LNHDA and CDR2 SQIVND (reference sequence). Trimming pared 3 bases from V and 0 bases from J, leaving 15 bases between. CDR3 region: CASSIQGEALAKNIQYF. The CDR3 DNA is TGTGCCAGTAGTATTCAGGGCGAGGCGTTAGCCAAAAACATTCAGTACTTC.

V gene TRBV6-5 combines with J gene TRBJ1-2; D call uncertain. The CDR3 totals 14 residues. V was pared by 1 base and J by 6 bases, with 12 bases between. The germline V gene encodes CDR1 MNHEY and CDR2 SVGAGI. The CDR3 region is CASSYFGGEDGYTF. DNA for the CDR3: TGTGCCAGCAGTTACTTCGGCGGGGAGGATGGCTACACCTTC.

This chain connects TRBV15 to TRBJ1-3, with 8 bases that match TRBD1. CDR1 and CDR2 from the germline V gene are LNHNV and YYDKDF (reference sequence). V was pared by 4 bases and J by 0 bases, with 5 bases of the junction left unmatched. CDR3 length equals 16 residues. In DNA, the CDR3 is TGTGCCACCAGCACCGGGACAGGTAGCTCTGGAAACACCATATATTTT. Residues: CATSTGTGSSGNTIYF.

This clone has a single count. CDR3 nucleotides: TGTGCCAGCAGCTTAATTTATGAGAATTCACCCCTCCACTTT. The encoded protein is CASSLIYENSPLHF. The J gene is TRBJ1-6, the V gene TRBV7-2; D gene ambiguous. The germline CDR1 and CDR2 sequences are SGHTA and FQGNSA. The CDR3 runs 14 residues. V was trimmed by 2 bases and J by 7 bases, leaving 9 bases between them. The entire variable domain, with the rest obtained from reference TRBV7-2 and TRBJ1-6, is as follows: GAGVSQSPSNKVTEKGKDVELRCDPISGHTALYWYRQSLGQGLEFLIYFQGNSAPDKSGLPSDRFSAERTGGSVSTLTIQRTQQEDSAVYLCASSLIYENSPLHFGNGTRLTVT.

The rearrangement joins TRBV5-1 to TRBJ2-5, with D maybe TRBD1 (6 bases). The CDR3 spans 16 residues. The V end was cut by 2 bases, the J end by 2 bases, with 16 bases between. Germline V lookup: CDR1 SGHRS, CDR2 YFSETQ. The CDR3 here is CASSFRFDRPQETQYF. The CDR3 region has the DNA TGCGCCAGCAGCTTTAGATTCGACAGGCCTCAAGAGACCCAGTACTTC.

A single count supports this clone. The chain recombines TRBV7-6 with TRBJ2-3; the D gene is possibly TRBD2 (6 bases). Trimming stripped 5 bases from V and 0 bases from J, with 12 bases between. Germline V gene lookup returns CDR1 SGHVS and CDR2 FNYEAQ. CDR3 size: 15 residues. This CDR3 is CASSPAGTSTDTQYF. CDR3 in DNA: TGTGCCAGCAGCCCGGCCGGGACTAGCACAGATACGCAGTATTTT.

The V gene is TRBV28, the J gene TRBJ1-6; D uncertain. Germline-derived CDR1 and CDR2 are MDHEN and SYDVKM. The germline V and J ends were trimmed by 1 base and 6 bases, with 10 bases remaining between them. The CDR3 runs to 15 residues. CDR3: CASSLLWNSNSPLHF. Written as DNA, the CDR3 is TGTGCCAGCAGTTTATTGTGGAACAGTAATTCACCCCTCCACTTT. Using reference TRBV28 and TRBJ1-6 for the parts outside the CDR3, the full variable domain is DVKVTQSSRYLVKRTGEKVFLECVQDMDHENMFWYRQDPGLGLRLIYFSYDVKMKEKGDIPEGYSVSREKKERFSLILESASTNQTSMYLCASSLLWNSNSPLHFGNGTRLTVT.

V and J are TRBV7-6 and TRBJ1-1; D not resolved. CDR1 and CDR2 (germline): SGHVS, FNYEAQ. V was pared by 2 bases and J by 7 bases, with 14 bases between. This CDR3 has 14 residues. CDR3 sequence (DNA): TGTGCCAGCAGCTTAAACTTCCCCCCTCATGAAGCTTTCTTT. Translation: CASSLNFPPHEAFF.

The chain is built from TRBV2 and TRBJ2-2; possibly TRBD1 for D (5 bases). From germline, CDR1 is SNHLY and CDR2 FYNNEI. V gave up 6 bases and J gave up 2 bases, with 13 bases separating them. The CDR3 totals 15 residues. CDR3 residues: CASRGQGTNTGELFF. The CDR3 DNA reads TGTGCCAGCAGGGGGCAGGGAACAAACACCGGGGAGCTGTTTTTT.

The chain uses TRBV5-6 and TRBJ2-2; 7 bases align to TRBD1. Germline assignment: CDR1 SGHDT and CDR2 YYEEEE. The CDR3 contains 16 residues. V was clipped by 5 bases and J by 5 bases; unmatched bases: 12. The DNA for the CDR3 is TGTGCCAGCAGGTCCCCAGGGGGAGCTCTTACCGGGGAGCTGTTTTTT. Residues: CASRSPGGALTGELFF. The variable domain in full, completed from reference TRBV5-6 and TRBJ2-2, reads DAGVTQSPTHLIKTRGQQVTLRCSPKSGHDTVSWYQQALGQGPQFIFQYYEEEERQRGNFPDRFSGHQFPNYSSELNVNALLLGDSALYLCASRSPGGALTGELFFGEGSRLTVL.

The chain has TRBV7-6 and TRBJ2-5; D not resolved. With 1 base removed from V and 7 bases from J, the gap between germline ends came to 13 bases. The CDR3 has 14 residues. Germline CDR1 is SGHVS and CDR2 is FNYEAQ. CDR3 loop: CASSLGHPLLTQYF. The CDR3 nucleotides read TGTGCCAGCAGCTTAGGACACCCCTTATTGACCCAGTACTTC.

V usage is TRBV30 and J usage is TRBJ2-2; 9 bases align to TRBD1. Germline lookup yields CDR1 GTSNPN and CDR2 SVGIG (reference sequence). CDR3 length: 15 amino acids. V lost 4 bases, J lost 6 bases, and 9 bases stayed unmatched. The CDR3 spells CAWTDGQGRAGELFF. The CDR3 nucleotides are TGTGCCTGGACAGACGGACAGGGGAGGGCCGGGGAGCTGTTTTTT.

The chain carries TRBV11-2 and TRBJ2-5, with D perhaps matching TRBD2 (6 bases). Germline loops: CDR1 SGHAT, CDR2 FQNNGV. This CDR3 is built from 15 residues. Between the trimmed V and J ends, which lost 7 bases and 9 bases, there was a span of 24 bases. Here the CDR3 DNA reads TGTGCCAGCACCATAGCTAGCGATGGGGGGAGACCCCAGTACTTC. Translated: CASTIASDGGRPQYF.

This chain uses TRBV4-2 with TRBJ1-6; TRBD1 matches 7 bases. V shed 4 bases and J 4 bases; nucleotides not matched to a gene: 7. The CDR3 extends over 16 amino acids. Germline V gene lookup returns CDR1 LGHNA and CDR2 YNFKEQ. The CDR3 is CASSPYGTAYNSPLHF. The CDR3 DNA reads as TGTGCCAGCAGCCCGTATGGGACAGCTTATAATTCACCCCTCCACTTT.

This clone appeared a single time. This chain links TRBV19 with TRBJ1-1; no definite D call. CDR3 length: 12 amino acids. Deletions cut 9 bases from V and 1 base from J, with 9 bases between. CDR1 is LNHDA and CDR2 is SQIVND in the germline V gene (reference sequence). The CDR3 DNA reads as TGTGCCAGCCACGTCGGGAACACTGAAGCTTTCTTT. Amino acids: CASHVGNTEAFF.

The chain is built from TRBV9 and TRBJ2-3; 11 bases are a match to TRBD2. Germline V gene data show CDR1 as SGDLS and CDR2 as YYNGEE. This CDR3 spans 17 amino acids. Trimming at V came to 0 bases and at J to 0 bases, leaving 3 bases not matched to a gene. The CDR3 DNA is TGTGCCAGCAGCGTAGGGGCTAGCGGGGGGAGCACAGATACGCAGTATTTT. Translation: CASSVGASGGSTDTQYF.

The chain employs TRBV10-3 and TRBJ1-2, with D perhaps matching TRBD1 (6 bases). Deletions cut 6 bases from V and 0 bases from J, with 8 bases between. CDR3 length equals 13 residues. Germline values: CDR1 ENHRY, CDR2 SYGVKD. CDR3: CAIRDSPNYGYTF. In DNA form, the CDR3 reads TGTGCCATCAGGGACAGTCCTAACTATGGCTACACCTTC.

A single count supports this clone. The V gene is TRBV19, the J gene TRBJ1-5; no firm D call. Trimming left V 6 bases short and J 3 bases short, with 12 bases between. This CDR3 is 14 amino acids long. Germline V CDR1 and CDR2: LNHDA, SQIVND (reference sequence). The CDR3 coding sequence is TGTGCCAGTAGCCCCAACAGCCACAATCAGCCCCAGCATTTT. Encoded protein: CASSPNSHNQPQHF. Combining the CDR3 with reference TRBV19 and TRBJ1-5 gives the whole variable domain DGGITQSPKYLFRKEGQNVTLSCEQNLNHDAMYWYRQDPGQGLRLIYYSQIVNDFQKGDIAEGYSVSREKKESFPLTVTSAQKNPTAFYLCASSPNSHNQPQHFGDGTRLSIL.

V usage is TRBV19 and J usage is TRBJ2-3; the D is unclear. Per germline, CDR1 LNHDA and CDR2 SQIVND (reference sequence). The CDR3 is 15 residues long. With 5 bases removed from V and 0 bases from J, the gap between germline ends came to 12 bases. CDR3 sequence: CASSVQLTSTDTQYF. The CDR3 DNA follows: TGTGCCAGTAGTGTCCAACTTACTAGCACAGATACGCAGTATTTT.

The CDR3 protein is CASSKPGVDQETQYF. CDR3 DNA sequence: TGTGCCAGCAGCAAGCCAGGGGTAGACCAAGAGACCCAGTACTTC. The chain recombines TRBV5-4 with TRBJ2-5, with a weak D call TRBD1 (6 bases). From germline, CDR1 is SGHNT and CDR2 YYREEE (reference sequence). The CDR3 runs to 15 residues. Between the trimmed V and J ends, which lost 4 bases and 0 bases, there was a span of 13 bases.

The V call is TRBV5-6, the J call TRBJ2-1, with TRBD2 matching 7 bases. The CDR3 sequence is 16 residues long. V shed 1 base, J shed 2 bases, and the junction held 6 bases outside the gene matches. Germline V lookup: CDR1 SGHDT, CDR2 YYEEEE. The CDR3 nucleotides read TGTGCCAGCAGCTTGCGGCGGGAGCTACCCTACAATGAGCAGTTCTTC. Protein product: CASSLRRELPYNEQFF.

The chain carries TRBV6-1 and TRBJ1-2; no clear D. The CDR3 is 12 residues long. V dropped 7 bases and J dropped 3 bases, with 9 bases sitting between them. The germline V gene encodes CDR1 MNHNS and CDR2 SASEGT. CDR3 sequence (DNA): TGTGCCAGCAATGCAATAGACTATGGCTACACCTTC. Protein: CASNAIDYGYTF.

The chain joins TRBV18 to TRBJ2-2; possibly TRBD1 for D (5 bases). V lost 3 bases, J lost 1 base, and 12 bases lay in between. The CDR3 is made up of 16 amino acids. Germline CDR1 and CDR2: KGHSH and LQKENI. This CDR3 is CASSPRTGGNTGELFF. The DNA of the CDR3 is TGTGCCAGCTCACCTAGAACAGGCGGGAACACCGGGGAGCTGTTTTTT.

The rearrangement joins TRBV27 to TRBJ2-5; possibly TRBD2 for D (6 bases). This CDR3 region has 15 residues. V gave up 5 bases and J gave up 1 base, with 14 bases separating them. Germline lookup yields CDR1 MNHEY and CDR2 SMNVEV (reference sequence). The CDR3 nucleotides read TGTGCCAGCAGTCCCCCGGGACTCATCCAAGAGACCCAGTACTTC. Translation: CASSPPGLIQETQYF.

This sequence joins TRBV7-2 and TRBJ2-4; D perhaps matches TRBD2 (5 bases). Trimming stripped 5 bases from V and 5 bases from J, with 13 bases between. Germline lookup yields CDR1 SGHTA and CDR2 FQGNSA. The CDR3 is made up of 14 amino acids. CDR3 nucleotides: TGTGCCAGCAGCGTCGGAGGCGCAGAAAACATTCAGTACTTC. Amino acid sequence: CASSVGGAENIQYF.

This chain uses TRBV9 with TRBJ2-1; D might be TRBD2 (5 bases). V was trimmed by 2 bases and J by 7 bases, leaving 16 bases between them. The V gene's germline CDR1 is SGDLS and CDR2 YYNGEE. This CDR3 is 15 amino acids long. As DNA, the CDR3 is TGTGCCAGCAGCGTGATGCCCTCTGGGGAGAATGAGCAGTTCTTC. Amino acids: CASSVMPSGENEQFF.